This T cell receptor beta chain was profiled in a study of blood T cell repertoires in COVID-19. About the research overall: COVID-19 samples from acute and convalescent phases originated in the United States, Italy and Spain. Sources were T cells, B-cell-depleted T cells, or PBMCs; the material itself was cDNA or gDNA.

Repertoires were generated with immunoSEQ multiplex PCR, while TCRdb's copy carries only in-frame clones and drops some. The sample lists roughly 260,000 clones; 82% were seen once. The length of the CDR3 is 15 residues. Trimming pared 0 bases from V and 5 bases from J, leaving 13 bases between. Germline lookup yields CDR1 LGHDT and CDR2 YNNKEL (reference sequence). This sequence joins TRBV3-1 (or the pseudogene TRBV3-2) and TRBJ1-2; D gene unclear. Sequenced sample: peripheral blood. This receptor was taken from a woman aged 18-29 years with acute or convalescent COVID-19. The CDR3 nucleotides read TGTGCCAGCAGCCAAGATTGGGCAAGTTCATATGGCTACACCTTC. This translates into CASSQDWASSYGYTF.